The clone carrying this T cell receptor beta chain came up a few times. Its antigen is not identified. The sample originates from a study of cytomegalovirus exposure and HLA in healthy donors. Study-level points and caveats: Among TCR sequences, most were rare, though some public TCRs appeared in many donors.

PCR employed 60 Vbeta and 13 Jbeta primers. Method: immunoSEQ multiplex PCR; TCRdb's copy keeps in-frame clones and lacks some. The sample holds approximately 80,000 clones, just under 80% seen once. CDR3 length: 12 amino acids. Germline lookup yields CDR1 SEHNR and CDR2 FQNEAQ (reference sequence). V lost 2 bases, J lost 6 bases, and 7 bases lay in between. Sequenced input: PBMCs. J is TRBJ1-2 and V is TRBV7-9; the D is unclear. The clonotype comes from a male donor in good health and CMV-seropositive. The CDR3 coding sequence is TGTGCCAGCAGCTTAATCGGGGATGGCTACACCTTC. Translating it yields CASSLIGDGYTF.